Sequencing of this T cell receptor (beta chain) was carried out in a study of response to subunit inactivated influenza vaccine. TCRdb reprocessed the RT-PCR reads via MiXCR and lists one record per CDR3 protein. Of some 570,000 distinct CDR3 sequences listed, roughly 10% were seen once; the top ten hold about 11%. As regards this clonotype: Its specificity is not known.

General observations from the study: Seasonal influenza vaccination, on each occasion, was suggested by the authors to recruit few new T cells.

These data are also associated with another study on T cells expressing NK-cell markers. Per that paper: UMIs were included in TCR beta cDNA generated by 5'RACE template switching.

The sequence came from a middle-aged man who received an inactivated influenza vaccine. The source material was PBMCs from blood, sampled on the day of vaccination.

CDR3 loop: CASSEGYLTGENIQYF. Written as DNA, the CDR3 is TGTGCCAGCAGTGAGGGATACTTGACAGGGGAAAACATTCAGTACTTC. J is TRBJ2-4 and V is TRBV2; 8 positions match TRBD1. The CDR3 is made up of 16 amino acids. V was pared by 3 bases and J by 5 bases, with 9 bases of the junction left unmatched. From germline, CDR1 is SNHLY and CDR2 FYNNEI.